A selection of T cell receptor beta chains follows, all from one sample in a study of T-cell reconstitution after alpha-beta-depleted transplantation in children. In TCRdb, the PCR reads were re-called with MiXCR into one record per CDR3 protein. The sample has over 200,000 distinct CDR3 sequences, approximately 19% seen once. The sample in question was PBMCs, mostly from graft donor cells, obtained 360 days after TCRalphabeta/CD19-depleted stem cell transplant. These receptor sequences come from a male patient aged 2 to 10 who had a stem cell transplant for acute lymphoblastic leukemia, so the T cells may come from the graft donor. The CDR3 runs from the conserved cysteine through the conserved F or W. The D gene is left open where the match is weak. Size values are once, few and many counts, or a class for expanded clones, and some rows have none.

v_gene,d_gene,abundance,j_gene,CDR3aa,CDR3nt
TRBV5-1,TRBD1,NA,TRBJ1-1,CASSTGVGTEAFF,TGCGCCAGCAGTACAGGGGTGGGAACTGAAGCTTTCTTT
TRBV6-5,TRBD1,NA,TRBJ2-7,CASSYLGQTTYEQYF,TGTGCCAGCAGTTACTTGGGACAGACTACCTACGAGCAGTACTTC
TRBV20-1,NA,NA,TRBJ1-4,CSARGATNEKLFF,TGCAGTGCTCGGGGAGCAACTAATGAAAAACTGTTTTTT
TRBV14,TRBD1,few,TRBJ2-5,CASSRATGGWETQYF,TGTGCCAGCAGTCGGGCTACAGGGGGATGGGAGACCCAGTACTTC
TRBV15,TRBD1,few,TRBJ2-6,CATSRDPWKGARGANVLTF,TGTGCCACCAGCAGAGATCCATGGAAGGGGGCTAGGGGCGCCAACGTCCTGACTTTC
TRBV15,TRBD1,NA,TRBJ2-2,CATSGRQGAAELFF,TGTGCCACCAGCGGTAGACAGGGGGCGGCGGAGCTGTTTTTT
TRBV5-1,NA,NA,TRBJ1-1,CASSLGSSKEEAFF,TGCGCCAGCAGCTTGGGGTCTTCTAAGGAAGAAGCTTTCTTT
TRBV20-1,NA,few,TRBJ2-5,CSGIAGGTQETQYF,TGCAGCGGAATTGCTGGCGGGACTCAAGAGACCCAGTACTTC
TRBV5-1,NA,NA,TRBJ2-1,CASSLGGVINNEQFF,TGCGCCAGCAGCTTGGGCGGGGTTATAAACAATGAGCAGTTCTTC
TRBV6-5,NA,many,TRBJ1-3,CASSNYREPGNTIYF,TGTGCCAGCAGTAATTACAGGGAGCCTGGAAACACCATATATTTT
TRBV6-2/TRBV6-3,NA,NA,TRBJ2-1,CASSFVSLGVAQFF,TGTGCCAGCAGTTTTGTTTCGTTGGGGGTCGCGCAGTTCTTC
TRBV29-1,NA,medium-sized,TRBJ2-7,CSVEDPKPGSYEQYF,TGCAGCGTTGAAGATCCCAAGCCAGGGTCCTACGAGCAGTACTTC
TRBV20-1,NA,NA,TRBJ2-1,CSARDLGLSYNEQFF,TGCAGTGCTAGAGATCTGGGTTTATCCTACAATGAGCAGTTCTTC
TRBV28,TRBD2,NA,TRBJ2-1,CASSLSGSGLNNEQFF,TGTGCCAGCAGTTTGAGCGGGAGCGGACTCAACAATGAGCAGTTCTTC
TRBV5-1,TRBD1,NA,TRBJ1-2,CASSHGTGGSMVYGYTF,TGCGCCAGCAGCCACGGGACAGGGGGCTCCATGGTCTATGGCTACACCTTC
TRBV10-3,TRBD2,few,TRBJ2-1,CAISESRLAGNNEQFF,TGTGCCATCAGTGAGTCTCGGCTAGCGGGGAACAATGAGCAGTTCTTC
TRBV9,TRBD2,few,TRBJ2-3,CASSAQTSGHTDTQYF,TGTGCCAGCAGCGCCCAGACTAGCGGTCACACAGATACGCAGTATTTT
TRBV29-1,TRBD1,few,TRBJ2-7,CSVVDRAPYEQYF,TGCAGCGTTGTCGACAGGGCCCCCTACGAGCAGTACTTC
TRBV11-2,NA,NA,TRBJ2-7,CASSLVSVQGKNRIYEQYF,TGTGCCAGCAGCTTAGTCTCGGTACAGGGCAAGAACCGAATCTACGAGCAGTACTTC
TRBV6-2/TRBV6-3,TRBD2,NA,TRBJ2-1,CASRYTAGGPIPYNEQFF,TGTGCCAGCAGGTATACGGCGGGGGGGCCTATCCCCTACAATGAGCAGTTCTTC
TRBV9,NA,few,TRBJ2-7,CASSPTPGDEQYF,TGTGCCAGCAGCCCTACGCCAGGGGACGAGCAGTACTTC
TRBV28,TRBD1,few,TRBJ2-7,CASRDRGLVEQYF,TGTGCCAGCAGAGACAGGGGGCTAGTCGAGCAGTACTTC
TRBV7-9,NA,few,TRBJ2-3,CASSLDSFPDTQYF,TGTGCCAGCAGCTTAGACTCTTTTCCGGATACGCAGTATTTT
TRBV29-1,TRBD2,many,TRBJ2-3,CSVDLSGLAGRTSTDTQYF,TGCAGCGTTGATTTATCCGGACTAGCGGGACGAACTAGCACAGATACGCAGTATTTT
TRBV2,TRBD2,few,TRBJ2-5,CASALWTSGGRAQYF,TGTGCCAGCGCACTCTGGACTAGCGGGGGCCGGGCCCAGTACTTC
TRBV7-6,TRBD2,NA,TRBJ2-1,CASSLKRLASYNEQFF,TGTGCCAGCAGCTTAAAACGACTAGCCTCCTACAATGAGCAGTTCTTC
TRBV30,NA,NA,TRBJ2-1,CARHESNEQFF,TGTGCCCGACACGAAAGCAATGAGCAGTTCTTC
TRBV19,NA,NA,TRBJ2-2,CASSLYGRDTGELFF,TGTGCCAGTAGCCTATACGGTCGGGACACCGGGGAGCTGTTTTTT
TRBV27,NA,many,TRBJ2-6,CASSLQGAGANVLTF,TGTGCCAGCAGTCTCCAGGGCGCTGGGGCCAACGTCCTGACTTTC
TRBV28,NA,NA,TRBJ2-3,CASSFRPDTQYF,TGTGCCAGCAGTTTTAGGCCGGATACGCAGTATTTT
TRBV27,NA,NA,TRBJ1-3,CASSPHRAGNTIYF,TGTGCCAGCAGTCCCCACAGGGCTGGAAACACCATATATTTT
TRBV3-1,NA,NA,TRBJ2-5,CASSQDLRGQETQYF,TGTGCCAGCAGCCAAGATTTGAGGGGCCAAGAGACCCAGTACTTC
TRBV28,TRBD1,few,TRBJ2-1,CASLRDRSYNEQFF,TGTGCCAGCCTCCGGGACAGGTCCTACAATGAGCAGTTCTTC
TRBV28,NA,NA,TRBJ2-7,CASSWGSSYEQYF,TGTGCCAGCAGTTGGGGGTCCTCCTACGAGCAGTACTTC
TRBV20-1,NA,many,TRBJ1-1,CSAPGVGWGNTEAFF,TGCAGTGCCCCGGGGGTGGGGTGGGGGAACACTGAAGCTTTCTTT
TRBV3-1,TRBD2,once,TRBJ2-5,CASSHGSMGTNQETQYF,TGTGCCAGCAGCCATGGATCAATGGGGACTAACCAAGAGACCCAGTACTTC
TRBV4-3,TRBD1,NA,TRBJ2-3,CASSPDRGDTQYF,TGCGCCAGCAGCCCGGACAGGGGGGATACGCAGTATTTT
TRBV7-2,NA,NA,TRBJ2-3,CASSMSTGRSSDTQYF,TGTGCCAGCAGCATGAGTACGGGTCGATCATCAGATACGCAGTATTTT
TRBV24-1,NA,NA,TRBJ2-2,CATSDLDSGGELFF,TGTGCCACCAGTGATTTGGATAGCGGCGGGGAGCTGTTTTTT
TRBV6-1,TRBD1,few,TRBJ1-1,CASRNRGAALTEAFF,TGTGCCAGCAGAAACAGGGGGGCCGCCCTCACTGAAGCTTTCTTT
TRBV12-3/TRBV12-4,NA,NA,TRBJ2-3,CASSPAVAGTDTQYF,TGTGCCAGCAGCCCCGCGGTAGCGGGCACAGATACGCAGTATTTT
TRBV7-2,TRBD1,NA,TRBJ1-1,CASSGRTGADTEAFF,TGTGCCAGCAGCGGCCGGACAGGGGCGGACACTGAAGCTTTCTTT
TRBV6-5,NA,NA,TRBJ2-7,CASSYVGGPYEQYF,TGTGCCAGCAGTTACGTGGGGGGCCCCTACGAGCAGTACTTC
TRBV5-1,TRBD1,NA,TRBJ1-5,CASSLEGDRDQPQHF,TGCGCCAGCAGCTTGGAAGGGGACAGGGATCAGCCCCAGCATTTT
TRBV5-1,NA,few,TRBJ2-3,CASSEGGRTDTQYF,TGCGCCAGCAGTGAGGGTGGGCGTACAGATACGCAGTATTTT
TRBV5-1,TRBD1,few,TRBJ2-2,CASSSTGSNTGELFF,TGCGCCAGCAGCTCGACAGGGTCGAACACCGGGGAGCTGTTTTTT
TRBV5-1,NA,NA,TRBJ1-3,CASSWDGGAGNTIYF,TGCGCCAGCAGCTGGGACGGGGGCGCCGGAAACACCATATATTTT
TRBV12-3/TRBV12-4,NA,few,TRBJ2-2,CASSPTGGATGELFF,TGTGCCAGCAGCCCCACAGGGGGGGCCACCGGGGAGCTGTTTTTT
TRBV25-1,TRBD1,NA,TRBJ1-6,CASSWDRESSPLHF,TGTGCCAGCAGTTGGGACAGGGAGAGTTCACCCCTCCACTTT
TRBV12-3/TRBV12-4,NA,many,TRBJ2-7,CASSLLQGSYEQYF,TGTGCCAGCAGTTTATTACAGGGTTCCTACGAGCAGTACTTC
TRBV20-1,TRBD2,NA,TRBJ2-7,CSARGGNEQYF,TGCAGTGCTCGGGGGGGGAACGAGCAGTACTTC